Listed below are T cell receptor beta chains from one sample, sequenced in a study of blood T cells in healthy people across ages. From the 5' RACE reads, TCRdb called clonotypes with MiXCR, one entry per CDR3 protein. The data contain approximately 810,000 distinct CDR3 sequences, under 30% of them singletons. The source material was blood. These receptors all come from a woman aged 80 or older in good health. The conserved cysteine and the conserved F or W are not part of the CDR3 here. The order of the fields is V gene, J gene, CDR3 protein.

V gene: TRBV12-3/TRBV12-4; J gene: TRBJ1-3; CDR3 protein: ASSLAWTLSGNAIY
V gene: TRBV7-2; J gene: TRBJ2-7; CDR3 protein: ASSLAGGLAGGPHEQY
V gene: TRBV29-1; J gene: TRBJ1-2; CDR3 protein: SVGQGPWGYT
V gene: TRBV6-6; J gene: TRBJ1-2; CDR3 protein: ASSLVTANYGYT
V gene: TRBV20-1; J gene: TRBJ2-1; CDR3 protein: SARGNPLSYNEQF
V gene: TRBV28; J gene: TRBJ2-7; CDR3 protein: ASSSTGQVSYEQY
V gene: TRBV20-1; J gene: TRBJ2-7; CDR3 protein: SARGELAESSHERY
V gene: TRBV20-1; J gene: TRBJ1-6; CDR3 protein: SASQQGASPLH
V gene: TRBV20-1; J gene: TRBJ2-3; CDR3 protein: SARVRDRDTDTQY
V gene: TRBV20-1; J gene: TRBJ2-3; CDR3 protein: SAREQIDTQY
V gene: TRBV12-3/TRBV12-4; J gene: TRBJ2-1; CDR3 protein: ASIQGGGSSYNEQF
V gene: TRBV6-5; J gene: .; CDR3 protein: VSSYVAGGTSETQY
V gene: TRBV24-1; J gene: TRBJ1-1; CDR3 protein: ATSVLRMTQGAPEAF
V gene: TRBV7-2; J gene: TRBJ2-1; CDR3 protein: ASSLVGLVNEQF
V gene: TRBV15; J gene: TRBJ2-6; CDR3 protein: ATSRGLAGAAGANVLT
V gene: TRBV12-3/TRBV12-4; J gene: TRBJ1-5; CDR3 protein: ASSLGQGLMVNQPQH
V gene: TRBV2; J gene: TRBJ2-3; CDR3 protein: ASSVGITDTQY
V gene: TRBV12-3/TRBV12-4; J gene: TRBJ2-5; CDR3 protein: ASSLSGQLETQY
V gene: TRBV9; J gene: TRBJ2-1; CDR3 protein: ASRSGRLYNEQF
V gene: TRBV7-9; J gene: TRBJ2-7; CDR3 protein: ASSRWDRGLHEQY
V gene: TRBV11-2; J gene: TRBJ2-3; CDR3 protein: ASNQRGGGACDTQY
V gene: TRBV7-6; J gene: TRBJ2-3; CDR3 protein: ASSLFIGLGRPKETDTQY
V gene: TRBV24-1; J gene: .; CDR3 protein: ATRDSVRAEQY
V gene: TRBV3-1; J gene: TRBJ1-1; CDR3 protein: ASSREGGRSTEAF
V gene: TRBV7-2; J gene: TRBJ2-2; CDR3 protein: ASSLGGVAGGPATGELF
V gene: TRBV27; J gene: TRBJ2-7; CDR3 protein: ASSSSGAGTYEQY
V gene: TRBV5-1; J gene: TRBJ1-4; CDR3 protein: ASSQPGQGGEKLF
V gene: TRBV7-2; J gene: TRBJ1-5; CDR3 protein: ASSLGAGSNQPQH
V gene: TRBV5-4; J gene: TRBJ1-6; CDR3 protein: ASSSRDRHNSPLH